These T cell receptor beta chains were read from a single sample in a study of cytomegalovirus exposure and HLA in healthy donors. TCRdb keeps only in-frame clones here, not all; method: immunoSEQ multiplex PCR. Seen here are fewer than 250,000 clones, about 86% observed once, and the top ten hold less than 3%. The source material was PBMCs. These receptors originate from a man between 18 and 29 years old in good health and CMV-seronegative. CDR3s include the opening cysteine and the closing phenylalanine or tryptophan. Each record gives: V gene, CDR3 length, D gene, clone size, J gene, CDR3 DNA, CDR3 protein. A D gene is named only where the DNA matches it firmly. Clone size is given for some rows only: seen once, a few or many times, or a class if the clone is expanded.

v_gene: TRBV18
len: 15
d_gene: -
abundance: -
j_gene: TRBJ2-7
CDR3nt: TGTGCCAGCTCACCTTCCCTCGGGGTAGCAGCCGAGCAGTACTTC
CDR3aa: CASSPSLGVAAEQYF

v_gene: TRBV7-2
len: 16
d_gene: TRBD2
abundance: -
j_gene: TRBJ2-3
CDR3nt: TGTGCCAGCAGCTCGTGGACTAGCGGGGGTACAGATACGCAGTATTTT
CDR3aa: CASSSWTSGGTDTQYF

v_gene: TRBV28
len: 14
d_gene: TRBD1
abundance: -
j_gene: TRBJ2-2
CDR3nt: TGTGCCAGCAGAAGACAGGGGTACACCGGGGAGCTGTTTTTT
CDR3aa: CASRRQGYTGELFF

v_gene: TRBV19
len: 16
d_gene: TRBD1
abundance: -
j_gene: TRBJ2-2
CDR3nt: TGTGCCAGTAGGAGGGACAGGGCATCGAACACCGGGGAGCTGTTTTTT
CDR3aa: CASRRDRASNTGELFF

v_gene: TRBV5-1
len: 15
d_gene: TRBD1
abundance: -
j_gene: TRBJ1-3
CDR3nt: TGCGCCAGCAGCCTCGACAGGGGAGCTGGAAACACCATATATTTT
CDR3aa: CASSLDRGAGNTIYF

v_gene: TRBV7-2
len: 14
d_gene: -
abundance: few
j_gene: TRBJ1-5
CDR3nt: TGTGCCAGCAACCTCCTGGGCGCCAATCAGCCCCAGCATTTT
CDR3aa: CASNLLGANQPQHF

v_gene: TRBV27
len: 15
d_gene: TRBD2
abundance: -
j_gene: TRBJ2-1
CDR3nt: TGTGCCAGCACCCCCGGGACTAGCTCCTACAATGAGCAGTTCTTC
CDR3aa: CASTPGTSSYNEQFF

v_gene: TRBV30
len: 13
d_gene: -
abundance: -
j_gene: TRBJ1-5
CDR3nt: TGTGCCTGCCATGGAGGTCCCGGCCAGCCCCAGCATTTT
CDR3aa: CACHGGPGQPQHF

v_gene: TRBV10-3
len: 14
d_gene: -
abundance: once
j_gene: TRBJ1-1
CDR3nt: TGTGCCATCAGTGATAACGGAGCGAACACTGAAGCTTTCTTT
CDR3aa: CAISDNGANTEAFF

v_gene: TRBV4-3
len: 15
d_gene: -
abundance: few
j_gene: TRBJ2-7
CDR3nt: TGCGCCAGCAGCCAAGACTATGACTCCGGCTACGAGCAGTACTTC
CDR3aa: CASSQDYDSGYEQYF

v_gene: TRBV5-1
len: 16
d_gene: TRBD2
abundance: -
j_gene: TRBJ2-5
CDR3nt: TGCGCCAGCAGCTTGGCCGGGACTAGCGGGTCTGAGACCCAGTACTTC
CDR3aa: CASSLAGTSGSETQYF

v_gene: TRBV29-1
len: 13
d_gene: TRBD1
abundance: once
j_gene: TRBJ2-1
CDR3nt: TGCAGCGTTGAAGATGGGACAGACAATGAGCAGTTCTTC
CDR3aa: CSVEDGTDNEQFF

v_gene: TRBV21-1
len: 15
d_gene: -
abundance: once
j_gene: TRBJ2-7
CDR3nt: TGTGCCAGCAGCAAAGTGGACGGGGGGACCTACGAGCAGTACTTC
CDR3aa: CASSKVDGGTYEQYF

v_gene: TRBV5-1
len: 13
d_gene: -
abundance: -
j_gene: TRBJ2-7
CDR3nt: TGCGCCAGCAGCGGACAGCCGTCCGCCGAGCAGTACTTC
CDR3aa: CASSGQPSAEQYF

v_gene: TRBV9
len: 13
d_gene: -
abundance: -
j_gene: TRBJ1-1
CDR3nt: TGTGCCAGCACCCGGGACATGAACACTGAAGCTTTCTTT
CDR3aa: CASTRDMNTEAFF

v_gene: TRBV7-6
len: 12
d_gene: -
abundance: -
j_gene: TRBJ2-7
CDR3nt: TGTGCCAGCAGCTCAGGATACTACGAGCAGTACTTC
CDR3aa: CASSSGYYEQYF

v_gene: TRBV9
len: 16
d_gene: -
abundance: -
j_gene: TRBJ2-3
CDR3nt: TGTGCCAGCAGCGTAGCACACCAACAGAACACAGATACGCAGTATTTT
CDR3aa: CASSVAHQQNTDTQYF

v_gene: TRBV28
len: 14
d_gene: -
abundance: -
j_gene: TRBJ1-2
CDR3nt: TGTGCCAGCACCGGATACAGACAGTACTATGGCTACACCTTC
CDR3aa: CASTGYRQYYGYTF

v_gene: TRBV4-3
len: 15
d_gene: -
abundance: few
j_gene: TRBJ1-5
CDR3nt: TGCGCCAGCAGCCAAGAATGGGGGGGCAATCAGCCCCAGCATTTT
CDR3aa: CASSQEWGGNQPQHF

v_gene: TRBV7-2
len: 15
d_gene: -
abundance: -
j_gene: TRBJ2-5
CDR3nt: TGTGCCAGCAGCTTAGTGGGGGGGCCACGGGAGACCCAGTACTTC
CDR3aa: CASSLVGGPRETQYF

v_gene: TRBV30
len: 13
d_gene: TRBD2
abundance: -
j_gene: TRBJ2-4
CDR3nt: TGTGCCTGGGCCCGGACTAGTCTCCGCATTCAGTACTTC
CDR3aa: CAWARTSLRIQYF

v_gene: TRBV23-1
len: 17
d_gene: TRBD1
abundance: once
j_gene: TRBJ2-7
CDR3nt: TGCGCCAGCAGGATGCCGGGACAGGGTACAAGGGTCTACGAGCAGTACTTC
CDR3aa: CASRMPGQGTRVYEQYF

v_gene: TRBV4-2
len: 16
d_gene: TRBD2
abundance: -
j_gene: TRBJ2-3
CDR3nt: TGTGCCAGCAGCCAAGCACTAGCGGGAGGCACAGATACGCAGTATTTT
CDR3aa: CASSQALAGGTDTQYF

v_gene: TRBV4-1
len: 16
d_gene: -
abundance: -
j_gene: TRBJ2-1
CDR3nt: TGCGCCAGCAGCTCATCTAGTGGCGGGGTGAGGGGAGAGCAGTTCTTC
CDR3aa: CASSSSSGGVRGEQFF

v_gene: TRBV18
len: 16
d_gene: TRBD2
abundance: once
j_gene: TRBJ2-1
CDR3nt: TGTGCCAGCTCACTCTCACTAGCGGGACTATACAATGAGCAGTTCTTC
CDR3aa: CASSLSLAGLYNEQFF

v_gene: TRBV28
len: 13
d_gene: -
abundance: -
j_gene: TRBJ2-7
CDR3nt: TGTGCCACGACGGGACATGGTTCCTACGAGCAGTACTTC
CDR3aa: CATTGHGSYEQYF

v_gene: TRBV4-1
len: 17
d_gene: TRBD1
abundance: -
j_gene: TRBJ2-2
CDR3nt: TGCGCCAGCAGCCAACTTCCCGGGACAGGAAGCACCGGGGAGCTGTTTTTT
CDR3aa: CASSQLPGTGSTGELFF

v_gene: TRBV5-1
len: 14
d_gene: -
abundance: -
j_gene: TRBJ2-5
CDR3nt: TGCGCCAGCAACTCCGCGGGCCTCCAAGAGACCCAGTACTTC
CDR3aa: CASNSAGLQETQYF

v_gene: TRBV27
len: 15
d_gene: -
abundance: -
j_gene: TRBJ2-3
CDR3nt: TGTGCCAGCAGTCAAGGGGTAACTAGCACAGATACGCAGTATTTT
CDR3aa: CASSQGVTSTDTQYF

v_gene: TRBV4-3
len: 15
d_gene: -
abundance: -
j_gene: TRBJ1-2
CDR3nt: TGCGCCAGCAGCCAAGATTTTCAGGGAGGGTATGGCTACACCTTC
CDR3aa: CASSQDFQGGYGYTF

v_gene: TRBV4-1
len: 13
d_gene: -
abundance: once
j_gene: TRBJ1-5
CDR3nt: TGCGCCAGCAGCCAAGACCGGGGGTGGCCCCAGCATTTT
CDR3aa: CASSQDRGWPQHF

v_gene: TRBV29-1
len: 17
d_gene: TRBD2
abundance: -
j_gene: TRBJ2-1
CDR3nt: TGCAGCGTTGAATCGGGGGTAGCGGGAGTACCCTACAATGAGCAGTTCTTC
CDR3aa: CSVESGVAGVPYNEQFF

v_gene: TRBV7-3
len: 14
d_gene: -
abundance: -
j_gene: TRBJ2-3
CDR3nt: TGTGCCAGCAGCTTATCCAGGGATACAGATACGCAGTATTTT
CDR3aa: CASSLSRDTDTQYF

v_gene: TRBV5-6
len: 12
d_gene: -
abundance: -
j_gene: TRBJ2-2
CDR3nt: TGTGCCAGCAGCTTGGCAACCGGGGAGCTGTTTTTT
CDR3aa: CASSLATGELFF

v_gene: TRBV29-1
len: 14
d_gene: TRBD1
abundance: -
j_gene: TRBJ1-4
CDR3nt: TGCAGCGTTGCCGAGGACAGGGGCTATGAAAAACTGTTTTTT
CDR3aa: CSVAEDRGYEKLFF

v_gene: TRBV7-9
len: 14
d_gene: TRBD1
abundance: -
j_gene: TRBJ2-7
CDR3nt: TGTGCCAGCAGTTGGACAGGGTCGTTAAACGAGCAGTACTTC
CDR3aa: CASSWTGSLNEQYF

v_gene: TRBV18
len: 13
d_gene: TRBD1
abundance: -
j_gene: TRBJ2-7
CDR3nt: TGTGCCAGCTCACGAGGGGGCTCCGACGAGCAGTACTTC
CDR3aa: CASSRGGSDEQYF

v_gene: TRBV6-6
len: 12
d_gene: -
abundance: -
j_gene: TRBJ2-1
CDR3nt: TGTGCCAGCAGTTACAGCGACAGGTCGCAGTTCTTC
CDR3aa: CASSYSDRSQFF

v_gene: TRBV30
len: 13
d_gene: -
abundance: many
j_gene: TRBJ1-1
CDR3nt: TGTGCCTGGAGCCCCTCTTTTATGACTGAAGCTTTCTTT
CDR3aa: CAWSPSFMTEAFF

v_gene: TRBV18
len: 15
d_gene: -
abundance: -
j_gene: TRBJ1-3
CDR3nt: TGTGCCAGCTCACCAGTCAGGGGTACTGGAAACACCATATATTTT
CDR3aa: CASSPVRGTGNTIYF

v_gene: TRBV13
len: 17
d_gene: -
abundance: -
j_gene: TRBJ2-3
CDR3nt: TGTGCCAGCAGCTTTCTCTACGGGACTCTACACGAAAATGCGCAGTATTTT
CDR3aa: CASSFLYGTLHENAQYF

v_gene: TRBV5-1
len: 13
d_gene: TRBD1
abundance: -
j_gene: TRBJ2-7
CDR3nt: TGTGCCAGCAGCGCTGGGACAGACTACGAGCAGTACTTC
CDR3aa: CASSAGTDYEQYF

v_gene: TRBV5-1
len: 15
d_gene: -
abundance: -
j_gene: TRBJ2-1
CDR3nt: TGCGCCAGCAGCTTGGGGTCTAGCCGGTACAATGAGCAGTTCTTC
CDR3aa: CASSLGSSRYNEQFF

v_gene: TRBV29-1
len: 13
d_gene: TRBD1
abundance: -
j_gene: TRBJ2-1
CDR3nt: TGCAGCGCAACAGGGGTTCGCTACAATGAGCAGTTCTTC
CDR3aa: CSATGVRYNEQFF

v_gene: TRBV10-3
len: 16
d_gene: -
abundance: -
j_gene: TRBJ1-5
CDR3nt: TGTGCCATCAGTGACGTCTTGGGGGGGAGCAATCAGCCCCAGCATTTT
CDR3aa: CAISDVLGGSNQPQHF

v_gene: TRBV6-6
len: 14
d_gene: TRBD1
abundance: -
j_gene: TRBJ1-2
CDR3nt: TGTGCCAGCAGTTACCAGACAGGGGGCTATGGCTACACCTTC
CDR3aa: CASSYQTGGYGYTF

v_gene: TRBV20-1
len: 11
d_gene: TRBD2
abundance: -
j_gene: TRBJ2-7
CDR3nt: TGCAGTAGCGGGGCAGGCTACGAGCAGTACTTC
CDR3aa: CSSGAGYEQYF

v_gene: TRBV6-5
len: 14
d_gene: -
abundance: -
j_gene: TRBJ1-6
CDR3nt: TGTGCCAGCAGTTACGGGAGAAATAATTCACCCCTCCACTTT
CDR3aa: CASSYGRNNSPLHF